This TCR beta chain was obtained from a study of low-dose radiotherapy and immunotherapy resistance in tumors. Study summary: Per fraction, Cohort 1 was given 0.5 Gy every 2 weeks, for a total of 6.5 Gy. Ipilimumab 1 mg/kg every six weeks, together with nivolumab 240 mg every two weeks, was given intravenously to patients. Oral administration of aspirin 300 mg daily occurred for four cycles, commencing at cycle 1 day 1.

Covering alpha and beta chains, TRAV- and TRBV-specific primers were used for the first-strand cDNA. Using a constant-region primer together with a V-primer adapter, TCRs were subjected to 20 PCR cycles of amplification. One entry per CDR3 protein results from TCRdb running MiXCR on the reads. The data show about 58,000 distinct CDR3 sequences, 20% to 25% seen once. Stated time point: after trial treatment. The treatment here: LDRT plus nivolumab, ipilimumab, low-dose cyclophosphamide and aspirin (RACIN trial). Along with nivolumab and ipilimumab, donors received aspirin, low-dose cyclophosphamide and low-dose radiotherapy. This clonotype was detected ten times or more. The germline V gene has CDR1 MNHEY and CDR2 SVGAGI. The V end lost 0 bases, the J end lost 2 bases, and 15 bases lay between the germline ends. This CDR3 spans 17 amino acids.

V is TRBV6-5 and J is TRBJ2-3; D gene uncertain. The receptor comes from a male donor with prostate cancer. Source: PBMCs, taken after low-dose radiotherapy plus immunotherapy. The CDR3 bases are TGTGCCAGCAGTTACTCGGCCGGCCTAAGTCCCACAGATACGCAGTATTTT. Translated, it gives CASSYSAGLSPTDTQYF.